The 24 T cell receptor beta chains below were found in one sample sequenced in a study of T cells after yellow fever vaccination (dated by TCRdb to between 2018 and 2021). In light of the paper, this sample's treatment or condition label describes: live attenuated yellow fever vaccine strain. The library was produced with 5' RACE. Instrument used: Illumina HiSeq 2500. The public sequencing data were trimmed at Q25 with fastp and processed into clonotypes with MiXCR by TCRdb, which kept only in-frame beta chains. Each entry is one CDR3 protein sequence, shown with its most common DNA and genes. The sample yields hundreds of thousands of distinct CDR3 sequences; roughly an eighth were counted once. The top ten hold 15% of the sample. Material: PBMCs, obtained on the day of the yellow fever booster vaccination. Receptor source: a young man who received the YFV17D yellow fever vaccine.

The CDR3, as DNA: TGTGCCAGCAGCCAAGTCCCTAAGGTTGAGCAGTTCTTC. This gives the protein CASSQVPKVEQFF. The chain couples TRBV3-1 to TRBJ2-1; D not certain. The CDR3 has 13 residues. Germline V lookup: CDR1 LGHDT, CDR2 YNNKEL (reference sequence). The V end was cut by 1 base, the J end by 9 bases, with 10 bases between.

This clonotype was found a few times. The J gene is TRBJ2-2, the V gene TRBV5-1; the match to TRBD1 covers 7 bases. The CDR3 has 15 amino acids. With 3 bases clipped from V and 3 bases from J, the junction kept 5 bases outside the gene matches. In germline, CDR1 is SGHRS, CDR2 YFSETQ. In nucleotides, the CDR3 is TGCGCCAGCAGCTCAGACGGACAGGACACCGGGGAGCTGTTTTTT. It is translated as CASSSDGQDTGELFF. Based on the CDR3 plus reference TRBV5-1 and TRBJ2-2, the full variable domain is KAGVTQTPRYLIKTRGQQVTLSCSPISGHRSVSWYQQTPGQGLQFLFEYFSETQRNKGNFPGRFSGRQFSNSRSEMNVSTLELGDSALYLCASSSDGQDTGELFFGEGSRLTVL.

This clonotype was seen repeatedly, ten times or more. The junction and the germline gene differ at one end; a read error may be behind it. J is TRBJ2-7 and V is TRBV7-2; 10 bases match TRBD2. The CDR3 consists of 15 residues. The V gene's germline CDR1 is SGHTA and CDR2 FQGNSA. The CDR3 bases are TGTGCCAGCAGCCTAGCCGGGACTAGCGCGAGAGAGCAGTACTTC. It is translated as CASSLAGTSAREQYF.

The chain recombines TRBV28 with TRBJ2-4, with D possibly TRBD1 on 6 matching bases. CDR1 is MDHEN, CDR2 SYDVKM, per germline. There are 14 residues in the CDR3. V lost 6 bases and J 3 bases, leaving 12 bases between the germline ends. CDR3 nucleotide sequence: TGTGCCAGCAGCGACAGGAACCGCAAAAACATTCAGTACTTC. This codes for CASSDRNRKNIQYF.

This clonotype was detected only a few times. This chain uses TRBV11-2 with TRBJ2-1; D may be TRBD2 (6 bases). V was cut by 5 bases and J by 0 bases, with 26 bases left in between. The CDR3 covers 20 residues. CDR1 is SGHAT, CDR2 FQNNGV, per germline. The DNA of the CDR3 is TGTGCCAGCAGCGCCAGCAGCTTAAGAGGAGGGCGGCCCTCCTACAATGAGCAGTTCTTC. Translation: CASSASSLRGGRPSYNEQFF.

The chain links TRBV6-5 to TRBJ2-3; tentatively, D is TRBD1 (6 bases). The CDR3 has 13 residues. V lost 0 bases to trimming and J lost 10 bases, with 11 bases between them. Germline V CDR1 and CDR2: MNHEY, SVGAGI. Here the CDR3 DNA reads TGTGCCAGCAGTTACTCGAGGCCAGGGGCGCAGTATTTT. Protein sequence: CASSYSRPGAQYF.

This sequence joins TRBV24-1 and TRBJ2-1; D uncertain. Germline V gene sequence: CDR1 KGHDR, CDR2 SFDVKD. V shed 3 bases and J shed 9 bases, with 11 bases lying between them. This CDR3 contains 13 residues. The CDR3 region is CATSDPRGTEQFF. CDR3 in DNA: TGTGCCACCAGTGATCCAAGAGGCACTGAGCAGTTCTTC.

The chain joins TRBV7-9 to TRBJ2-7; maybe TRBD2 (6 bases). The CDR3 has 13 residues. Germline V gives CDR1 SEHNR, CDR2 FQNEAQ (reference sequence). Trimming removed 1 base from V and 6 bases from J, with 10 bases in between. The CDR3 sequence is CASSLVSGVEQYF. The CDR3 nucleotides are TGTGCCAGCAGCTTAGTGTCGGGAGTCGAGCAGTACTTC.

The rearrangement joins TRBV5-1 to TRBJ2-1; TRBD2 matches 9 bases. Germline V gene lookup returns CDR1 SGHRS and CDR2 YFSETQ. After removal of 0 bases from V and 5 bases from J, the junction contained 3 bases not matched to a gene. CDR3 length: 15 amino acids. The CDR3 nucleotides are TGCGCCAGCAGCTTGGGACTAGCGGAAGACAATGAGCAGTTCTTC. Translated: CASSLGLAEDNEQFF.

In this sample, this clonotype turned up a few times. The chain combines TRBV6-5 with TRBJ1-1; 7 positions agree with TRBD1. Germline V gives CDR1 MNHEY, CDR2 SVGAGI. With V trimmed by 0 bases and J by 5 bases, 3 bases remained unmatched. This CDR3 region has 14 residues. The CDR3 loop is CASSYSAGGTEAFF. The CDR3 nucleotides are TGTGCCAGCAGTTACTCCGCAGGGGGAACTGAAGCTTTCTTT.

V gene TRBV20-1 combines with J gene TRBJ1-4; a weak D match, TRBD1 (5 bases). CDR3 length: 14 residues. Trimming removed 0 bases from V and 7 bases from J, with 12 bases in between. Germline loops: CDR1 DFQATT, CDR2 SNEGSKA (reference sequence). The CDR3 region has the DNA TGCAGTGCTAGAGATTTCAGGGAGGGTGAAAAACTGTTTTTT. Translating gives CSARDFREGEKLFF.

This chain joins TRBV18 and TRBJ1-1, with D maybe TRBD1 (6 bases). The CDR3 consists of 13 residues. Trimming took 3 bases from V and 6 from J, leaving 11 bases between them. Germline-derived CDR1 and CDR2 are KGHSH and LQKENI. The CDR3 spells CASSPNRDAEAFF. The CDR3 nucleotides read TGTGCCAGCTCACCTAACAGGGACGCTGAAGCTTTCTTT.

The genes are TRBV30 and TRBJ2-5; tentative D call: TRBD2 (5 bases). V dropped 3 bases and J dropped 5 bases, with 19 bases sitting between them. Germline V lookup: CDR1 GTSNPN, CDR2 SVGIG (reference sequence). This CDR3 region has 15 residues. The CDR3 protein is CAWRGTGSPRETQYF. The CDR3 region has the DNA TGTGCCTGGAGGGGCACGGGGTCACCCAGGGAGACCCAGTACTTC.

This clonotype appeared a few times. V and J are TRBV7-2 and TRBJ1-2; D possibly corresponds to TRBD1 (5 bases). Germline V CDR1 and CDR2: SGHTA, FQGNSA. Trimming removed 5 bases from V and 4 bases from J, with 17 bases in between. The CDR3 consists of 15 residues. The CDR3 nucleotides are TGTGCCAGCAGCGGGCGCTCAGGGATCGGCTATGGCTACACCTTC. Its translation is CASSGRSGIGYGYTF.

This clonotype occurred a few times. This rearrangement joins TRBV6-1 to TRBJ1-1; D is undetermined. Trimming cost V 6 bases and J 0 bases, with 8 bases left between them. The CDR3 runs to 13 residues. Germline assignment: CDR1 MNHNS and CDR2 SASEGT. This CDR3 reads CASSGRVNTEAFF. CDR3 nucleotides: TGTGCCAGCAGCGGACGGGTGAACACTGAAGCTTTCTTT.

The rearrangement uses TRBV5-1 and TRBJ2-5; D gene unclear. V was shortened by 2 bases and J by 2 bases, with 10 bases between the two germline ends. CDR1 and CDR2 (germline): SGHRS, YFSETQ. This CDR3 region has 14 residues. DNA of the CDR3: TGCGCCAGCAGCTTACGTCCAGGTCAAGAGACCCAGTACTTC. Translating gives CASSLRPGQETQYF.

The chain recombines TRBV7-9 with TRBJ1-2; TRBD1 might be the D (6 bases). The germline V gene encodes CDR1 SEHNR and CDR2 FQNEAQ (reference sequence). Between the trimmed V and J ends, which lost 7 bases and 4 bases, there was a span of 19 bases. CDR3 length: 15 residues. CDR3 residues: CASILHRELCYGYTF. The CDR3 coding sequence is TGTGCCAGCATTCTACACAGGGAACTCTGCTATGGCTACACCTTC.

As for this clonotype: Its ends do not fully match the called genes, so a read error is possible. This chain connects TRBV19 to TRBJ2-1, with TRBD1 as a possible D gene (5 bases). This CDR3 has 16 residues. The V gene's germline CDR1 is LNHDA and CDR2 SQIVND (reference sequence). DNA for the CDR3: TGTGCCAGTAGTATTAATGCCAGGGAATCCTTCAATGAGCAGTTCTTC. The encoded protein is CASSINARESFNEQFF.

This clonotype has a handful of counts. The chain uses TRBV29-1 and TRBJ2-1, with 14 positions matching TRBD2. The CDR3 covers 15 residues. After removal of 7 bases from V and 7 bases from J, the junction contained 9 bases not matched to a gene. Germline loops: CDR1 SQVTM, CDR2 ANQGSEA. The CDR3 protein is CSALRTSGRNNEQFF. In nucleotides, the CDR3 is TGCAGCGCCCTGCGGACTAGCGGGAGGAATAATGAGCAGTTCTTC.

V and J are TRBV5-1 and TRBJ2-3; TRBD1 aligns across 7 bases. V lost 6 bases and J lost 3; bases outside the gene matches: 13. The CDR3 spans 16 residues. Germline V gene data show CDR1 as SGHRS and CDR2 as YFSETQ. The chain's CDR3 is CASTPQGVRVTDTQYF. The CDR3 DNA reads TGCGCCAGCACCCCCCAGGGGGTCAGGGTTACAGATACGCAGTATTTT. The full variable domain, with the rest looked up from reference TRBV5-1 and TRBJ2-3, is KAGVTQTPRYLIKTRGQQVTLSCSPISGHRSVSWYQQTPGQGLQFLFEYFSETQRNKGNFPGRFSGRQFSNSRSEMNVSTLELGDSALYLCASTPQGVRVTDTQYFGPGTRLTVL.

V and J are TRBV3-1 and TRBJ2-6; D gene uncertain. The CDR3 loop spans 17 amino acids. Trimming shortened V by 4 bases and J by 0 bases, and 13 bases separated the two germline ends. Germline CDR1 and CDR2: LGHDT and YNNKEL (reference sequence). CDR3 nucleotides: TGTGCCAGCAGCCCTCCGGGCCTCAGCTCTGGGGCCAACGTCCTGACTTTC. This gives the protein CASSPPGLSSGANVLTF.

This rearrangement joins TRBV9 to TRBJ2-7; possible D gene TRBD2, 6 bases. The germline CDR1 and CDR2 sequences are SGDLS and YYNGEE. The CDR3 has 13 amino acids. The V end lost 3 bases, the J end lost 2 bases, and 9 bases lay between the germline ends. The CDR3 here is CASSEEGAYEQYF. The CDR3 DNA is TGTGCCAGCAGCGAGGAGGGAGCCTACGAGCAGTACTTC. Together with reference TRBV9 and TRBJ2-7, the CDR3 gives the full variable domain: DSGVTQTPKHLITATGQRVTLRCSPRSGDLSVYWYQQSLDQGLQFLIQYYNGEERAKGNILERFSAQQFPDLHSELNLSSLELGDSALYFCASSEEGAYEQYFGPGTRLTVT.

This clonotype was counted a few times. This chain joins TRBV4-3 and TRBJ2-3, with 9 positions matching TRBD2. Trimming took 0 bases from V and 0 from J; bases not matched to a gene: 13. Germline lookup yields CDR1 LGHNA and CDR2 YSLEER. This CDR3 is 20 amino acids long. The CDR3 is CASSQDLSLAGRTSTDTQYF. CDR3 nucleotides: TGCGCCAGCAGCCAAGATTTAAGCCTAGCGGGACGGACTAGCACAGATACGCAGTATTTT.

This clonotype was seen at least ten times. The CDR3 loop reads CASSRGGLETQYF. The DNA for the CDR3 is TGTGCCAGCAGCCGCGGTGGGCTAGAGACCCAGTACTTC. This chain joins TRBV7-6 and TRBJ2-5; no reliable D call. Germline values: CDR1 SGHVS, CDR2 FNYEAQ. Trimming pared 5 bases from V and 4 bases from J, leaving 11 bases between. This CDR3 spans 13 amino acids.